This is a list of T cell receptor beta chains from one sample in a study of technical replicates of blood from a few donors. Libraries were prepared by immunoSEQ multiplex PCR; TCRdb keeps only in-frame clonotypes and omits some of them. The sample yields about 62,000 clones, around 87% seen once. Sequences were obtained from PBMCs. These receptors were obtained from a human donor in good health. Some clones in this sample may be carry-over from other donors' samples. Both conserved end residues are trimmed from each CDR3.

j_gene | v_gene | CDR3aa
TRBJ2-3 | TRBV7-9 | ASSLGGQGTDTQY
TRBJ1-6 | TRBV11-3 | ASSLDLDRGLDNSPLH
TRBJ1-1 | TRBV10-3 | AISEAVTGNTEAF
TRBJ1-4 | TRBV12-5 | ASGPGTASTNEKLF
TRBJ2-5 | TRBV7-2 | ASSLARGAQGTQY
TRBJ1-1 | TRBV6-5 | ASSPDRVFSEAF
TRBJ2-7 | TRBV7-8 | ASSGPPDRILYEQY
TRBJ2-2 | TRBV27 | ASSNRPFSGLSPGELF
TRBJ1-2 | TRBV19 | ASTPPGEGGGNYGYT
TRBJ1-6 | TRBV4-3 | ASSQGTLYNSPLH
TRBJ2-1 | TRBV5-6 | ASSLASGGPVDEQF
TRBJ1-6 | TRBV6-5 | ASSPTRVVTLH
TRBJ1-6 | TRBV27 | ASSYRDRGSPLH
TRBJ1-2 | TRBV6-1 | ASSDQGTGYT
TRBJ2-7 | TRBV6-5 | ASSYRESYEQY
TRBJ2-1 | TRBV7-9 | ASSSWTSLGEQF
TRBJ1-2 | TRBV11-2 | ASSSIRVAYGYT
TRBJ2-1 | TRBV6-5 | ASSYSIGLAGDYL
TRBJ2-3 | TRBV15 | ATSRESPRTDTQY
TRBJ1-5 | TRBV7-3 | ASSRGGGQPQH
TRBJ2-3 | TRBV11-2 | ASSLSASGRNPSTDTQY
TRBJ1-5 | TRBV4-1 | ASSQDPRGSQPQH
TRBJ1-3 | TRBV7-2 | ASSFGPGNTIY
TRBJ1-6 | TRBV27 | ASSSPDRGRSPLH
TRBJ1-1 | TRBV20-1 | SARPEGEAF
TRBJ2-5 | TRBV11-2 | ASSPPTGTSGAETQY
TRBJ2-5 | TRBV7-9 | ASRTGGAGETQY
TRBJ2-2 | TRBV25-1 | ASRKSSGSTNGELF
TRBJ2-1 | TRBV4-3 | ASSQAHSSYNEQF
TRBJ2-6 | TRBV6-1 | ATQSFGANVLT
TRBJ2-1 | TRBV7-9 | ASSLLGQLPNEQF